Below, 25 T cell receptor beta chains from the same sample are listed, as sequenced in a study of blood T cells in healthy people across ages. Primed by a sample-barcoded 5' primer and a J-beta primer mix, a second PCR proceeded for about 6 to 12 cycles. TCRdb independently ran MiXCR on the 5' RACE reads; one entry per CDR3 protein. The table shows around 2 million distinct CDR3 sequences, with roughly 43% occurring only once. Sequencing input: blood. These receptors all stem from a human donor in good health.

CDR3 sequence reads: CASRDGLGNTEAFF. The CDR3 bases are TGTGCCAGCAGGGACGGTCTAGGGAACACTGAAGCTTTCTTT. The chain couples TRBV2 to TRBJ1-1, with no clear D. This CDR3 comprises 14 residues. The germline gives CDR1 SNHLY, CDR2 FYNNEI. Trimming took off 6 bases at V and 1 base at J, with 12 bases between the two ends.

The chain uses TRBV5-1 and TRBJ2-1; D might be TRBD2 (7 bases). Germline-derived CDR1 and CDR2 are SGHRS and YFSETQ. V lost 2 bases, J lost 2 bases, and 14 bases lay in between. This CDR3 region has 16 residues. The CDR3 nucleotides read TGCGCCAGCAGCTTTCGTGGGGGGGCAACCTACAATGAGCAGTTCTTC. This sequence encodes CASSFRGGATYNEQFF.

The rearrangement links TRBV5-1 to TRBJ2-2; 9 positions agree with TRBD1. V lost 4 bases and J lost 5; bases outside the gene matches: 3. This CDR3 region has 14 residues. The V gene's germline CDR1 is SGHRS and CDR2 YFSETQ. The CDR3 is CASSDGQGTGELFF. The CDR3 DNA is TGCGCCAGCAGCGACGGACAGGGGACCGGGGAGCTGTTTTTT.

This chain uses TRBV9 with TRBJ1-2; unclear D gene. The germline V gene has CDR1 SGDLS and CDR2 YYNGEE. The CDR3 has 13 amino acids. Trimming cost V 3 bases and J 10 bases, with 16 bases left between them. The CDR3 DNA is TGTGCCAGCAGCGCTCCCACGCGTGGAGACTACACCTTC. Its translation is CASSAPTRGDYTF.

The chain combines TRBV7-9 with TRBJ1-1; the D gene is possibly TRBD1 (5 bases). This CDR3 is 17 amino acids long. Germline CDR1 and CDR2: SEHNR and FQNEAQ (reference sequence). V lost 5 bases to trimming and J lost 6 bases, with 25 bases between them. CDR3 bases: TGTGCCAGCAGCCTGAAGGCCGGGGCAGCTTCTAGTCCTGAAGCTTTCTTT. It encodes CASSLKAGAASSPEAFF.

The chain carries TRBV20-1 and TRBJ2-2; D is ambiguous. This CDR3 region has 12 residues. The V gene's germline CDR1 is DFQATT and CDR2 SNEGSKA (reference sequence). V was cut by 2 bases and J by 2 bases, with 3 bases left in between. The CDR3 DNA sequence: TGCAGTGCTAGACCTAACACCGGGGAGCTGTTTTTT. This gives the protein CSARPNTGELFF.

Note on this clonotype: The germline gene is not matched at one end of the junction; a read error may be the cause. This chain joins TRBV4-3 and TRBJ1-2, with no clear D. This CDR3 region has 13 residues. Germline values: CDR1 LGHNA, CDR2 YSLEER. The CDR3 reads CANSQGAGYGYTF. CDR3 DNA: TGCGCCAACAGCCAAGGAGCAGGCTATGGCTACACCTTC.

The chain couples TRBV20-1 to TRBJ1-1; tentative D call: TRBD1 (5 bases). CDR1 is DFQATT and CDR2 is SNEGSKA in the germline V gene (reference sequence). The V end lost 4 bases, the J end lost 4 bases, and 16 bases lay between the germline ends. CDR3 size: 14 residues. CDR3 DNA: TGCAGTGCTAAGGAGGGGAACGTGCTCACTGAAGCTTTCTTT. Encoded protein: CSAKEGNVLTEAFF.

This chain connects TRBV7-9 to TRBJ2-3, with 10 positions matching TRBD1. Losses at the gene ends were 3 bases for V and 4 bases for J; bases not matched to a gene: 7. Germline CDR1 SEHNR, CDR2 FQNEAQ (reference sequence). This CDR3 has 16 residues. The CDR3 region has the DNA TGTGCCAGCAGCTTTTCCGGGACAGGGGTGGCAGATACGCAGTATTTT. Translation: CASSFSGTGVADTQYF.

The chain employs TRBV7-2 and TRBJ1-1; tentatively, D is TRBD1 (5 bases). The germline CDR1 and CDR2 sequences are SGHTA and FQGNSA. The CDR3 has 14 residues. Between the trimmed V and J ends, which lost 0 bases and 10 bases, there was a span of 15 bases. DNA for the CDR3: TGTGCCAGCAGCTTAGCAGGGGCCCCAGGTGGAGCTTTCTTT. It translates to CASSLAGAPGGAFF.

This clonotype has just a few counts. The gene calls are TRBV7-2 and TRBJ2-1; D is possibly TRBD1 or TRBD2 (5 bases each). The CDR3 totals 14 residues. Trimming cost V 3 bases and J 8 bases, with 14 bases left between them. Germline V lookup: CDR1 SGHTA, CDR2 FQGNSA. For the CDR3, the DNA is TGTGCCAGCAGCTTTTGGGGGTTGGGGGATGAGCAGTTCTTC. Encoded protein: CASSFWGLGDEQFF.

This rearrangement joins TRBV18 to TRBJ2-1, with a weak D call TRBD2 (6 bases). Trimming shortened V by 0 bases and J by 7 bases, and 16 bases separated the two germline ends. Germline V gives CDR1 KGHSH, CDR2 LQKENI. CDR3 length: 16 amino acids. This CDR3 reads CASSPPGGIVRNEQFF. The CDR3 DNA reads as TGTGCCAGCTCACCACCGGGCGGGATAGTGAGAAATGAGCAGTTCTTC.

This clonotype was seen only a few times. Written as DNA, the CDR3 is TGTGCCACACAGCCGGGCAGTCTTAGGAACGAGCAGTACTTC. Translation: CATQPGSLRNEQYF. The rearrangement uses TRBV28 and TRBJ2-4, with D hard to call. The J call may be mistaken, given a closer DNA end match to TRBJ2-7. The CDR3 is 14 residues long. Germline lookup yields CDR1 MDHEN and CDR2 SYDVKM.

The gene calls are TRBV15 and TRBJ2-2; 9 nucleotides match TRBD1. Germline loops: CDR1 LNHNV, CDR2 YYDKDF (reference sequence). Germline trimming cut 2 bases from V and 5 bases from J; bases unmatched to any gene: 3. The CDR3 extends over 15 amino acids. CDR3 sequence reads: CATSRRQGVTGELFF. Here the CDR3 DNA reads TGTGCCACCAGCAGAAGACAGGGGGTAACCGGGGAGCTGTTTTTT. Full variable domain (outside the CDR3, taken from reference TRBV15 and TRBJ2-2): DAMVIQNPRYQVTQFGKPVTLSCSQTLNHNVMYWYQQKSSQAPKLLFHYYDKDFNNEADTPDNFQSRRPNTSFCFLDIRSPGLGDTAMYLCATSRRQGVTGELFFGEGSRLTVL.

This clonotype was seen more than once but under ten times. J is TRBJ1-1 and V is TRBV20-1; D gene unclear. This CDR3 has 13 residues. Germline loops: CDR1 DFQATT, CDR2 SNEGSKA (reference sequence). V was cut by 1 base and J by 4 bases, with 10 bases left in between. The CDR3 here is CSARVPSGTEAFF. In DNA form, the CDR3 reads TGCAGTGCTAGAGTTCCCTCCGGCACTGAAGCTTTCTTT.

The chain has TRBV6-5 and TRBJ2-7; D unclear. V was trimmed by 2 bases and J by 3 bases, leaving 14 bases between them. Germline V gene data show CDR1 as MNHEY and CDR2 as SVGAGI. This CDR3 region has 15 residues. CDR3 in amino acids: CASSYASYRGYEQYF. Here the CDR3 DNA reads TGTGCCAGCAGTTACGCATCCTACAGAGGCTACGAGCAGTACTTC.

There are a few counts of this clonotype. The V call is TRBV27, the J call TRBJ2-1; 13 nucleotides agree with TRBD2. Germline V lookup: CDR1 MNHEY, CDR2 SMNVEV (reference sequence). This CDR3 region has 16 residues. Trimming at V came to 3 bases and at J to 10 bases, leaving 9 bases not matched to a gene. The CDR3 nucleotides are TGTGCCAGCAGTTTCGGAATTCCGGGACTAGCGGGGGAGCAGTTCTTC. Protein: CASSFGIPGLAGEQFF.

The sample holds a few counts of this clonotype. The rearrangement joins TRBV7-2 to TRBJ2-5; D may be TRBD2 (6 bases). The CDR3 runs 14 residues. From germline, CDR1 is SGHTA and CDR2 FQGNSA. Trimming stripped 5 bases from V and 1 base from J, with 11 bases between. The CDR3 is CASSHGTLQETQYF. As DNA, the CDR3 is TGTGCCAGCAGCCACGGGACTCTCCAAGAGACCCAGTACTTC. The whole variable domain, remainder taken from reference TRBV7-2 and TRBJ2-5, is GAGVSQSPSNKVTEKGKDVELRCDPISGHTALYWYRQSLGQGLEFLIYFQGNSAPDKSGLPSDRFSAERTGGSVSTLTIQRTQQEDSAVYLCASSHGTLQETQYFGPGTRLLVL.

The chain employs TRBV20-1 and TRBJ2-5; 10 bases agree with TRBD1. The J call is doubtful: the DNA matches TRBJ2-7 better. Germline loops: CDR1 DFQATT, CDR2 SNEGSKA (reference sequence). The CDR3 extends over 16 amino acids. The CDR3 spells CSAAYPVGQGGDEQYF. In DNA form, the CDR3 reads TGCAGTGCGGCCTACCCCGTTGGACAGGGGGGCGACGAGCAGTACTTC.

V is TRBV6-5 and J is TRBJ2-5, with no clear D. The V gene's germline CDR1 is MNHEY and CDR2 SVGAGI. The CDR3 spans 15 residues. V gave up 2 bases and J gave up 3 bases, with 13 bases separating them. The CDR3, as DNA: TGTGCCAGCAGTTACGGGCCTACGATGGAAGAGACCCAGTACTTC. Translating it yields CASSYGPTMEETQYF.

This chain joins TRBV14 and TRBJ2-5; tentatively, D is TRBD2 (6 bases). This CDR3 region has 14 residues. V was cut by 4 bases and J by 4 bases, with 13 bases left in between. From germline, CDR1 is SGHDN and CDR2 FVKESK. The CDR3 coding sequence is TGTGCCAGCAGCCTCCTGGACTACGGAGAGACCCAGTACTTC. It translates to CASSLLDYGETQYF.

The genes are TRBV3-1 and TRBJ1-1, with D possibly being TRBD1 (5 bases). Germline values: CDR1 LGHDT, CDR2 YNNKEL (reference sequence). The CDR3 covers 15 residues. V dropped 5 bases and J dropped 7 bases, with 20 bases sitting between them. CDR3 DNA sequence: TGTGCCAGCAGCAGCCCCACAGGTCTGTCTGATGAAGCTTTCTTT. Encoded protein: CASSSPTGLSDEAFF.

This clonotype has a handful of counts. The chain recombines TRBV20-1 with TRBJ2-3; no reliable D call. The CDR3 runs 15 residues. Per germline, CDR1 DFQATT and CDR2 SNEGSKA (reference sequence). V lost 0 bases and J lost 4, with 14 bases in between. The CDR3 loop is CSARDPGTRADTQYF. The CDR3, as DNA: TGCAGTGCTAGAGATCCGGGTACACGAGCAGATACGCAGTATTTT.

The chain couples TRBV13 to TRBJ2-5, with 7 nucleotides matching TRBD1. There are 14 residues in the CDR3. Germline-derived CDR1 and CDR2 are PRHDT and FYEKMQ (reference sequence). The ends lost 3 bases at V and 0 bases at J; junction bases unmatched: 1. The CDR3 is CASSFTGDQETQYF. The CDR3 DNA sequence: TGTGCCAGCAGCTTTACAGGGGACCAAGAGACCCAGTACTTC.

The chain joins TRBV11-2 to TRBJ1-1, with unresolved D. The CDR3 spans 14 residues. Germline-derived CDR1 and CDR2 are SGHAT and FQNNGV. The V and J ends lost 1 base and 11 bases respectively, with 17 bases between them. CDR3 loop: CASSLVTLWGGAFF. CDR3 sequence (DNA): TGTGCCAGCAGCTTAGTCACCCTGTGGGGTGGGGCTTTCTTT.